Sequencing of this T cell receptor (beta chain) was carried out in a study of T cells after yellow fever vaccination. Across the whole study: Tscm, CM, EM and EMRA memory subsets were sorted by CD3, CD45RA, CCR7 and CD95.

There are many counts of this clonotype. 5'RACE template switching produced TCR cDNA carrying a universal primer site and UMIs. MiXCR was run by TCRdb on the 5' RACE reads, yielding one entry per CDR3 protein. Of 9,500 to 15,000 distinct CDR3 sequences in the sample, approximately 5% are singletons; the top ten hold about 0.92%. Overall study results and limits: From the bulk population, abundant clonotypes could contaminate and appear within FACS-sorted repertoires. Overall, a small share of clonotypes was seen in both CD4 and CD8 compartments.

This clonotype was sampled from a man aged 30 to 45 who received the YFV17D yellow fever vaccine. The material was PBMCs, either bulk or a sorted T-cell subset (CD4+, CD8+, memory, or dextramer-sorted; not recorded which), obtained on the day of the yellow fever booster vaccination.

The CDR3 region has the DNA TGTGCCAGCAGCTTACAGGGAACCATCTATGGCTACACCTTC. Residues: CASSLQGTIYGYTF. This sequence joins TRBV5-5 and TRBJ1-2; a weak D match, TRBD1 (6 bases). The length of the CDR3 is 14 residues. The germline V and J ends were trimmed by 2 bases and 4 bases, with 12 bases remaining between them. Germline V gene sequence: CDR1 SGHKS, CDR2 YYEKEE (reference sequence).